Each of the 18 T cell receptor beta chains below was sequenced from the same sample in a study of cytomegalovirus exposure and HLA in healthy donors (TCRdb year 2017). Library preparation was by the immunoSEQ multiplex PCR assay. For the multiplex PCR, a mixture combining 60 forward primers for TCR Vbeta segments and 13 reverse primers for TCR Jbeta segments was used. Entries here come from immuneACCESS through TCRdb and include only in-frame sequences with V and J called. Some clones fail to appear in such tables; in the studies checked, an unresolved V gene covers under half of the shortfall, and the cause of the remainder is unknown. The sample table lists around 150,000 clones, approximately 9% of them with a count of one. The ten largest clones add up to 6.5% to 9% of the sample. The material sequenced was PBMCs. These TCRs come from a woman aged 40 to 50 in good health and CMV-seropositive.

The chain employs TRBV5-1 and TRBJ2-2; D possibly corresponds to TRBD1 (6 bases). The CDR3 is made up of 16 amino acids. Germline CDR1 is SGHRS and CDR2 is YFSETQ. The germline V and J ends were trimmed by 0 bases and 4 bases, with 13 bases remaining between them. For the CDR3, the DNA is TGCGCCAGCAGCTTGGCCCAGGGGTGGGGCACCGGGGAGCTGTTTTTT. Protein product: CASSLAQGWGTGELFF. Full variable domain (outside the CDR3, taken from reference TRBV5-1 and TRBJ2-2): KAGVTQTPRYLIKTRGQQVTLSCSPISGHRSVSWYQQTPGQGLQFLFEYFSETQRNKGNFPGRFSGRQFSNSRSEMNVSTLELGDSALYLCASSLAQGWGTGELFFGEGSRLTVL.

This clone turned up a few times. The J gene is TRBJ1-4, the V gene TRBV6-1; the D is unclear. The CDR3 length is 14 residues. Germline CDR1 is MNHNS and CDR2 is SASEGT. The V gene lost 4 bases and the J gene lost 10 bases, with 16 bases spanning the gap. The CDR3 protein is CASSAVGSPGKLFF. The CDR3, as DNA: TGTGCCAGCAGTGCAGTTGGATCGCCGGGAAAACTGTTTTTT.

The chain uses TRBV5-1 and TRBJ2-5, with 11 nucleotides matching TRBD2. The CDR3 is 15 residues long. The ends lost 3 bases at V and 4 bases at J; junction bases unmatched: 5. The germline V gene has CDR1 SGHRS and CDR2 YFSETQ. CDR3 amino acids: CASSSGTSGGETQYF. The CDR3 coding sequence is TGCGCCAGCAGCTCTGGTACTAGCGGGGGAGAGACCCAGTACTTC. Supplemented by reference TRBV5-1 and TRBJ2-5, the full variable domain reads KAGVTQTPRYLIKTRGQQVTLSCSPISGHRSVSWYQQTPGQGLQFLFEYFSETQRNKGNFPGRFSGRQFSNSRSEMNVSTLELGDSALYLCASSSGTSGGETQYFGPGTRLLVL.

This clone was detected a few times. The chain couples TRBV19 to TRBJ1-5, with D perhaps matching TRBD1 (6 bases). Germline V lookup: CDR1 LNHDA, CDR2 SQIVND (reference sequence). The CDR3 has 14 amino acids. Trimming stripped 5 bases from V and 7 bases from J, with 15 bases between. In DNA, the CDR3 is TGTGCCAGTAGTTGGGGGGGCGGCGGACAGCCCCAGCATTTT. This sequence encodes CASSWGGGGQPQHF.

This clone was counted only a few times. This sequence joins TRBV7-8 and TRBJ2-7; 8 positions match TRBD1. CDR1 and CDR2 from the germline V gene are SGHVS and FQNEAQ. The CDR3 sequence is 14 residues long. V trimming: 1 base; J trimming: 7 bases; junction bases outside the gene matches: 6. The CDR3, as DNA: TGTGCCAGCAGCTTAGTTCTCAGGGGGCGAGAGCAGTACTTC. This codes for CASSLVLRGREQYF. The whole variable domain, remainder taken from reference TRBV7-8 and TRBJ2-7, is GAGVSQSPRYKVAKRGQDVALRCDPISGHVSLFWYQQALGQGPEFLTYFQNEAQLDKSGLPSDRFFAERPEGSVSTLKIQRTQQEDSAVYLCASSLVLRGREQYFGPGTRLTVT.

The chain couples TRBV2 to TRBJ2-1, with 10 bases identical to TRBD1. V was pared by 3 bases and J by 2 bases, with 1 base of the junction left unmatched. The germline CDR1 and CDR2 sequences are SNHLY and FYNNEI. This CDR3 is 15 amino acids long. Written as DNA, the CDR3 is TGTGCCAGCAGTGAGGACAGGGGGACCTACAATGAGCAGTTCTTC. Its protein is CASSEDRGTYNEQFF.

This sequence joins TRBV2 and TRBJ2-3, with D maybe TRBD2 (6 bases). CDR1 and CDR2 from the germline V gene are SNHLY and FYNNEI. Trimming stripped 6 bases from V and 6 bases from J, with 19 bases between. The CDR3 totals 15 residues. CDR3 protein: CASRVQTSRTDTQYF. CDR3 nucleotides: TGTGCCAGCAGGGTCCAGACTAGTAGGACTGATACGCAGTATTTT.

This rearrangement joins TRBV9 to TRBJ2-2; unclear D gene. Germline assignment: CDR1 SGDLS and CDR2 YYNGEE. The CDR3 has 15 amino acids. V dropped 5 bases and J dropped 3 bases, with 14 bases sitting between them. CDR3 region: CASSTDGTYTGELFF. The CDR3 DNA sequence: TGTGCCAGCAGTACCGATGGCACCTACACCGGGGAGCTGTTTTTT.

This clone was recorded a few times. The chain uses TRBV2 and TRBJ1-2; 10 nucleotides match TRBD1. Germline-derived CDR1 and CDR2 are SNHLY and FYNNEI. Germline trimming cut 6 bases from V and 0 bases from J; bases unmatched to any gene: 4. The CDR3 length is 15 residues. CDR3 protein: CASSRDRGANYGYTF. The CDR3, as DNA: TGTGCCAGCAGCCGGGACAGGGGAGCTAACTATGGCTACACCTTC.

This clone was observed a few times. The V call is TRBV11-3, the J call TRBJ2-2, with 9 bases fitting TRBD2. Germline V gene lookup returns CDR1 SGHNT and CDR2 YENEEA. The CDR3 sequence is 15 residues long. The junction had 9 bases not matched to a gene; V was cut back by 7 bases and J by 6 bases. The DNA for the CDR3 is TGTGCCAGCACCGCCCAGCGGGGGGTTGCCGGGGAGCTGTTTTTT. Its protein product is CASTAQRGVAGELFF.

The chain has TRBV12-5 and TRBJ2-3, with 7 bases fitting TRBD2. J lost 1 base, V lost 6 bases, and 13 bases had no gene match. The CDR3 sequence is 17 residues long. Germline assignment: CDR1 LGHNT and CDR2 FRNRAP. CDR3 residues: CASGKGGRAPGTDTQYF. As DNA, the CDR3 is TGTGCTAGTGGGAAGGGAGGGAGGGCTCCGGGCACAGATACGCAGTATTTT.

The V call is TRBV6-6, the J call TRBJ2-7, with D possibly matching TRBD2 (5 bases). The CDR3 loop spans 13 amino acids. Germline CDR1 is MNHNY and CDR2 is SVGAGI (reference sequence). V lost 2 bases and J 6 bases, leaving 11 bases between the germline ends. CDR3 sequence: CASSYRFGGEQYF. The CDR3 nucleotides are TGTGCCAGCAGTTACCGGTTCGGAGGCGAGCAGTACTTC.

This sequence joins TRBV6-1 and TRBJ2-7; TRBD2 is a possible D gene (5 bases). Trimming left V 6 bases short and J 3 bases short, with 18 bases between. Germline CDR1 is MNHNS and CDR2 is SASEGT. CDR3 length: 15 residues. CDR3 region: CASRQRPQGGYEQYF. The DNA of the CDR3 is TGTGCCAGCAGACAAAGACCCCAAGGAGGCTACGAGCAGTACTTC.

CDR3 loop: CASSIAGSPYEQYF. The CDR3 nucleotides read TGTGCCAGTAGTATAGCAGGGTCCCCCTACGAGCAGTACTTC. This sequence joins TRBV19 and TRBJ2-7, with TRBD1 as a possible D gene (5 bases). CDR3 size: 14 residues. V gave up 1 base and J gave up 2 bases, with 9 bases separating them. In germline, CDR1 is LNHDA, CDR2 SQIVND (reference sequence).

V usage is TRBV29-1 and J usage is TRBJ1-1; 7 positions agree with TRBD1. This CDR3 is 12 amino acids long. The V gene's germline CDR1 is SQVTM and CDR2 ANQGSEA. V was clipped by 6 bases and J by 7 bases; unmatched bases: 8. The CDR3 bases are TGCAGCGTCACCGGGACAGTCGATGAAGCTTTCTTT. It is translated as CSVTGTVDEAFF. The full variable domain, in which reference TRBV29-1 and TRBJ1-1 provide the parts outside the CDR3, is SAVISQKPSRDICQRGTSLTIQCQVDSQVTMMFWYRQQPGQSLTLIATANQGSEATYESGFVIDKFPISRPNLTFSTLTVSNMSPEDSSIYLCSVTGTVDEAFFGQGTRLTVV.

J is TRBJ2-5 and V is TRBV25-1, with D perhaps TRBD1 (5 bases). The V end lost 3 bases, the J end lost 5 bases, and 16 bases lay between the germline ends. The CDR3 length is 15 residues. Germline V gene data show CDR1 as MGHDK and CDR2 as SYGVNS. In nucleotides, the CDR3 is TGTGCCAGCAGTGACTTCACCAGGGAATCGGAGACCCAGTACTTC. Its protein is CASSDFTRESETQYF.

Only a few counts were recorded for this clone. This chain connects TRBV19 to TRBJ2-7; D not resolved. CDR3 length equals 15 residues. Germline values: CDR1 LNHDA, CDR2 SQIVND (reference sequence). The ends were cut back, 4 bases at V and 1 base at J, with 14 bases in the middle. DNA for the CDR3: TGTGCCAGTAGTAGGTCGCAACATTTATCCTACGAGCAGTACTTC. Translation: CASSRSQHLSYEQYF.

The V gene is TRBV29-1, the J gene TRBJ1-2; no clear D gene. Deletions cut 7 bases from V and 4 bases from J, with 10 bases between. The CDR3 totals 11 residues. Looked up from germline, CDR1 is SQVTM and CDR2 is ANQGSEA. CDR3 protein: CSASLGYGYTF. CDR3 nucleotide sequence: TGCAGCGCCTCTCTAGGCTATGGCTACACCTTC. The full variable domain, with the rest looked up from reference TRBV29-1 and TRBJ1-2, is SAVISQKPSRDICQRGTSLTIQCQVDSQVTMMFWYRQQPGQSLTLIATANQGSEATYESGFVIDKFPISRPNLTFSTLTVSNMSPEDSSIYLCSASLGYGYTFGSGTRLTVV.